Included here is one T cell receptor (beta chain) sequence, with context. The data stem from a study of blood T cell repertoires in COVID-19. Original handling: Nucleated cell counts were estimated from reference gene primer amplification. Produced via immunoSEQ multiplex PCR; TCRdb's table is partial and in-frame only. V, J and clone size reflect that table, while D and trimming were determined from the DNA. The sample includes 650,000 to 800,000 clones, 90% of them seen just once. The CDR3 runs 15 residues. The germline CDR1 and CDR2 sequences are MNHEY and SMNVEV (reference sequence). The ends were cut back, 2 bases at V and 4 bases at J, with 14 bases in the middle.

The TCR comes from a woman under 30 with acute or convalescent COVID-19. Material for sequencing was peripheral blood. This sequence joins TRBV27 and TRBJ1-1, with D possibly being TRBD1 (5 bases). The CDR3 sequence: CASSLIVGGGTEAFF. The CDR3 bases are TGTGCCAGCAGTTTAATAGTCGGGGGGGGCACTGAAGCTTTCTTT.